Listed below are T cell receptor beta chains from one sample, sequenced in a study of beta chain features in type 1 diabetes. Sequenced by immunoSEQ multiplex PCR; TCRdb stores in-frame clones only, minus some. The repertoire consists of around 500,000 clones, with approximately 10% occurring once and the leading ten covering approximately 0.05%. Sequences were obtained from naive CD4+ T cells from blood. The receptors were sampled from a woman between 18 and 29 years old in good health. Both conserved end residues are part of each CDR3.

j_call cdr3_length v_call cdr3_aa
TRBJ1-5 15 TRBV7-9 CASSVGRVGNQPQHF
TRBJ2-2 10 TRBV30 CAWGTGELFF
TRBJ2-5 13 TRBV7-9 CASRTGTQETQYF
TRBJ1-1 12 TRBV18 CASSLGTGVAFF
TRBJ2-1 13 TRBV7-3 CASSSDGWNEQFF
TRBJ2-5 12 TRBV29-1 CSVAAGQETQYF
TRBJ2-2 14 TRBV11-2 CASIRSRDTGELFF
TRBJ2-1 14 TRBV7-2 CASSRQYSYNEQFF
TRBJ1-1 14 TRBV6-5 CASSYGSRNTEAFF
TRBJ1-1 13 TRBV7-6 CASSLAGKEEAFF
TRBJ1-2 12 TRBV29-1 CSVRTDDYGYTF
TRBJ2-3 14 TRBV7-2 CASSRGSPTDTQYF
TRBJ2-5 16 TRBV5-1 CASSQTSGPQGGTQYF
TRBJ2-1 11 TRBV20-1 CSAPTGYEQFF
TRBJ2-5 18 TRBV9 CASSPRPGLAGTQETQYF
TRBJ1-1 17 TRBV7-9 CASSLSPIKQGTTEAFF
TRBJ2-1 13 TRBV7-9 CASSTKVLREQFF
TRBJ2-5 15 TRBV9 CASSATPLATQTQYF
TRBJ1-4 15 TRBV7-2 CASSLYPSTNEKLFF
TRBJ1-2 14 TRBV6-6 CASTYQGADYGYTF
TRBJ1-5 16 TRBV5-1 CASSLGLYGGNQPQHF
TRBJ1-6 15 TRBV7-2 CASSLGPDRGSPLHF
TRBJ1-2 14 TRBV7-9 CASSLPRGDYGYTF
TRBJ2-5 13 TRBV19 CASSRGLQETQYF
TRBJ2-7 12 TRBV7-2 CASSPTGEEQYF
TRBJ2-3 14 TRBV5-4 CASSLTGYTDTQYF
TRBJ2-5 12 TRBV5-1 CASSSRPETQYF
TRBJ2-7 13 TRBV2 CASSRDRVDEQYF
TRBJ2-5 11 TRBV6-6 CASGPMETQYF
TRBJ2-7 14 TRBV2 CASIRGRTSYEQYF
TRBJ2-7 19 TRBV30 CAWSVARTSGSPKFYEQYF
TRBJ2-5 13 TRBV29-1 CSAGMTGEETQYF
TRBJ2-7 15 TRBV6-5 CASSYSNRVRAEQYF
TRBJ1-1 15 TRBV25-1 CASSDQQGFNTEAFF
TRBJ1-2 18 TRBV11-2 CASSPRRGTGQLGYGYTF
TRBJ1-4 16 TRBV5-1 CASSSDGVATNEKLFF
TRBJ2-5 13 TRBV7-2 CASSLKQGETQYF
TRBJ2-3 14 TRBV9 CASSVVSEVTAQYF
TRBJ2-1 15 TRBV7-9 CASSLDRGAYNEQFF
TRBJ1-5 15 TRBV9 CASSVEPNFNQPQHF
TRBJ2-1 16 TRBV7-7 CASSLGGFGSYNEQFF
TRBJ2-5 12 TRBV29-1 CSSRIGAETQYF
TRBJ1-4 14 TRBV30 CAWIPGGKNEKLFF
TRBJ1-3 16 TRBV4-1 CASRQNFRVSGNTIYF
TRBJ2-7 16 TRBV7-2 CASSLWLAGGPHEQYF